This T cell receptor (beta chain) is from a study of T cells in narcolepsy. Looking at the study overall: Healthy controls were enrolled alongside patients with narcolepsy type 1 or type 2.

The data were produced by immunoSEQ multiplex PCR, yet TCRdb's version contains in-frame clones alone and is incomplete. The sample shows tens of thousands of clones, about 85% of them seen only once. The study, taken as a whole, reports: Autoreactive clone sequences were missing from some blood memory CD4+ repertoires.

This clone is a singleton in its sample. Its antigen is unknown. The CDR3 has 17 amino acids. Trimming stripped 0 bases from V and 9 bases from J, with 21 bases between. In germline, CDR1 is LGHNA, CDR2 YNFKEQ. The chain couples TRBV4-2 to TRBJ2-1; D is ambiguous. This clonotype was obtained from a human donor with narcolepsy. Sequenced material: CD45RA- memory CD4+ T cells from PBMCs. In nucleotides, the CDR3 is TGTGCCAGCAGCCAAGATGGAGAACTTTCTTTAATATCTGAGCAGTTCTTC. As protein: CASSQDGELSLISEQFF.